This T cell receptor beta chain was sequenced for a study of blood T cell repertoires in COVID-19. Study-level information: Both acute and convalescent COVID-19 samples were obtained from the United States, Italy and Spain. PBMCs, B-cell-depleted T cells, or T cells were the source of the cDNA or gDNA that made up the material.

V was trimmed by 4 bases and J by 3 bases, leaving 20 bases between them. CDR1 is MDHEN, CDR2 SYDVKM, per germline. The CDR3 consists of 17 residues. Assay used: immunoSEQ multiplex PCR; TCRdb lists only in-frame clones, some missing. Among a few hundred thousand clones listed, 70% to 90% were seen once. The rearrangement joins TRBV28 to TRBJ2-3, with a weak D call TRBD2 (6 bases). Sequenced input: peripheral blood. This sequence was found in a woman aged 60-75 years with acute or convalescent COVID-19. The DNA for the CDR3 is TGTGCCAGCAGTTCCCCGTCCCTATTGGGGGGTACAGATACGCAGTATTTT. Translation: CASSSPSLLGGTDTQYF.